The 11 T cell receptor beta chains reported below all come from one sample, sequenced in a study of T cell clonality in common variable immunodeficiency. These TCRs are of unknown antigen specificity. Using immunoSEQ multiplex PCR, the repertoire was profiled, and TCRdb retains in-frame clones only, with some absent. Observed in the sample are about 20,000 clones, none of them singletons. Whole-study findings and limits: Fewer deletions and N-nucleotide insertions were reportedly seen in common variable immunodeficiency TCR beta sequences.

Sequenced material: peripheral blood mononuclear cells. Every receptor here comes from a human donor with common variable immunodeficiency.

A note on this clone: The sequenced fragment ends 3 residues before the CDR3 boundary, so the rest is inferred from the germline J gene. V gene TRBV30 combines with J gene TRBJ1-4, with a possible D match to TRBD1 (5 bases). V gave up 8 bases and J gave up 2 bases, with 12 bases separating them. The CDR3 runs to 13 residues. CDR1 and CDR2 from the germline V gene are GTSNPN and SVGIG (reference sequence). The sequenced CDR3 bases are TGTGCCCTCGGGGGGATGACTAATGAAAAA. This codes for CALGGMTNEK. The entire CDR3 reads CALGGMTNEKLFF.

The sample holds a few counts of this clone. From the germline J gene comes the end of the CDR3, since the read stops 3 residues before it. The chain has TRBV18 and TRBJ2-1; TRBD2 agrees at 7 bases. V gave up 5 bases and J gave up 8 bases; unmatched junction bases: 6. Per the germline V gene, CDR1 is KGHSH and CDR2 is LQKENI. CDR3 length equals 13 residues. CDR3 in amino acids: CASSVRTSDEQFF. CDR3 DNA, as far as it was read: TGTGCCAGCTCAGTACGGACTAGTGATGAG.

To note about this clone: The CDR3 end falls 3 residues outside the read, so it is completed with the germline J gene. The chain couples TRBV6-2 or TRBV6-3 to TRBJ2-2; TRBD2 matches 7 bases. CDR3 length: 17 amino acids. J was trimmed by 0 bases and V by 0 bases; bases with no gene match: 4. The germline gives CDR1 MNHEY, CDR2 SVGEGT. The CDR3 is CASSYSPGRANTGELFF. CDR3 bases read: TGTGCCAGCAGTTACTCCCCGGGGAGGGCGAACACCGGGGAG.

A word on this clone: The read stops 3 residues short of the end of the CDR3; the missing end is completed from the germline J gene. This chain joins TRBV19 and TRBJ2-1; 7 bases match TRBD2. CDR1 is LNHDA, CDR2 SQIVND, per germline (reference sequence). V lost 3 bases and J lost 4; bases outside the gene matches: 6. CDR3 length: 15 amino acids. The DNA read from the CDR3 is TGTGCCAGTAGTATTCGAGCGGGACTTTACAATGAG. This codes for CASSIRAGLYNE. The CDR3 in its entirety is CASSIRAGLYNEQFF.

Details on this clone: The read stops 3 residues short of the end of the CDR3; the missing end is completed from the germline J gene. This chain connects TRBV5-1 to TRBJ1-2; tentative D call: TRBD1 (5 bases). V was trimmed by 4 bases and J by 7 bases, leaving 14 bases between them. Germline-derived CDR1 and CDR2 are SGHRS and YFSETQ. The CDR3 spans 13 residues. The covered CDR3 bases are TGCGCCAGCAGCACGTCCCCCGGGGGTGGC. As protein: CASSTSPGGG. The complete CDR3 reads CASSTSPGGGYTF. The full variable domain, its missing parts supplied by reference TRBV5-1 and TRBJ1-2, is KAGVTQTPRYLIKTRGQQVTLSCSPISGHRSVSWYQQTPGQGLQFLFEYFSETQRNKGNFPGRFSGRQFSNSRSEMNVSTLELGDSALYLCASSTSPGGGYTFGSGTRLTVV.

As concerns this clone: Read coverage stops 3 residues before the CDR3 terminus; the germline J gene supplies the remainder. The gene calls are TRBV29-1 and TRBJ2-5; 12 bases fit TRBD1. Germline CDR1 SQVTM, CDR2 ANQGSEA. V trimming: 7 bases; J trimming: 5 bases; junction bases outside the gene matches: 5. CDR3 size: 13 residues. The CDR3 loop is CSGRDRGPETQYF. The CDR3 DNA, read in part, is TGCAGCGGCCGGGACAGGGGGCCGGAGACC.

This clone was counted a few times. The observed sequence ends 3 residues before the CDR3 terminus, with the missing tail filled in from the germline J gene. The chain recombines TRBV19 with TRBJ1-5; 8 bases are shared with TRBD1. Germline CDR1 and CDR2: LNHDA and SQIVND (reference sequence). CDR3 length: 15 amino acids. V dropped 5 bases and J dropped 2; count of bases not matched to a gene: 5. The DNA read from the CDR3 is TGTGCCAGTAGTGCAGGGGGCGTGGGCAATCAGCCC. Its translation: CASSAGGVGNQP. The full CDR3 protein is CASSAGGVGNQPQHF.

This clone was seen more than once but under ten times. The read finishes 3 residues shy of the CDR3 end, and the germline J gene is used to complete it. This chain uses TRBV29-1 with TRBJ2-5, with 13 bases matching TRBD2. The germline V gene encodes CDR1 SQVTM and CDR2 ANQGSEA. There are 15 residues in the CDR3. The ends lost 6 bases at V and 1 base at J; junction bases unmatched: 5. The sequenced part of the CDR3 DNA is TGCAGCGTCGGCTGGACTAGCGGGAGCCAAGAGACC. This codes for CSVGWTSGSQET. The full CDR3 protein reads CSVGWTSGSQETQYF.

This clone has at least ten counts. The sequenced fragment ends 3 residues before the CDR3 boundary, so the rest is inferred from the germline J gene. The chain employs TRBV7-2 and TRBJ2-5, with 8 bases that match TRBD2. Germline values: CDR1 SGHTA, CDR2 FQGNSA. V dropped 0 bases and J dropped 5; count of bases not matched to a gene: 8. This CDR3 has 16 amino acids. The CDR3 loop reads CASSLAGRAGVETQYF. The DNA read from the CDR3 is TGTGCCAGCAGCTTAGCCGGACGAGCGGGAGTTGAGACC.

This clone has more than one count but fewer than ten. The read terminates 3 residues ahead of where the CDR3 ends, so the germline J gene completes it. V gene TRBV19 combines with J gene TRBJ1-2; D may be TRBD1 (5 bases). CDR3 length: 14 residues. Trimming took 7 bases from V and 2 from J, leaving 14 bases between them. Germline values: CDR1 LNHDA, CDR2 SQIVND (reference sequence). CDR3 residues: CASTRTGLNYGYTF. The sequenced part of the CDR3 DNA is TGTGCCAGTACAAGGACGGGACTAAACTATGGC.

In this sample, this clone turned up a few times. Sequencing ends 3 residues short of the CDR3 end; the germline J gene provides the rest. The chain couples TRBV19 to TRBJ2-3; no clear D gene. This CDR3 spans 12 amino acids. Germline V gene lookup returns CDR1 LNHDA and CDR2 SQIVND (reference sequence). The V end lost 1 base, the J end lost 3 bases, and 2 bases lay between the germline ends. The DNA read from the CDR3 is TGTGCCAGTAGTATAGCGACAGATACG. Translating it yields CASSIATDT. The CDR3 in its entirety is CASSIATDTQYF.